The 2 T cell receptor beta chains in this list originate from one sample, sequenced in a study of T cells in Graves' hyperthyroidism and ophthalmopathy. Authors of the study amplified TCR beta CDR3 regions from RNA transcripts. HTBI primers were used for first-round RT-PCR of the TCR CDR3. TCRdb itself ran the multiplex PCR reads through MiXCR, one entry per CDR3 protein. Found here are about 400,000 distinct CDR3 sequences, 15% to 19% of them singletons; the top ten hold 12% to 15%. The sample comprised blood. The receptors derive from a woman aged 18-29 years with Graves' hyperthyroidism.

Many counts were recorded for this clonotype. V and J are TRBV28 and TRBJ2-1; 8 bases map to TRBD2. This CDR3 is 17 amino acids long. CDR1 is MDHEN, CDR2 SYDVKM, per germline. V lost 5 bases and J lost 4; bases outside the gene matches: 13. DNA for the CDR3: TGTGCCAGCAGTCCTTCTCTGACTAGCGCCCTGTACAATGAGCAGTTCTTC. Encoded protein: CASSPSLTSALYNEQFF.

The sample holds many counts of this clonotype. The rearrangement uses TRBV11-2 and TRBJ2-1, with unresolved D. This CDR3 is built from 14 residues. CDR1 and CDR2 (germline): SGHAT, FQNNGV. Trimming removed 0 bases at V and 12 bases at J, with 15 bases between. The CDR3: CASSLDQVLSAQFF. The CDR3 DNA reads TGTGCCAGCAGCTTAGATCAGGTATTGAGCGCGCAGTTCTTC. Supplemented by reference TRBV11-2 and TRBJ2-1, the full variable domain reads EAGVAQSPRYKIIEKRQSVAFWCNPISGHATLYWYQQILGQGPKLLIQFQNNGVVDDSQLPKDRFSAERLKGVDSTLKIQPAKLEDSAVYLCASSLDQVLSAQFFGPGTRLTVL.